The 6 T cell receptor beta chains in this list originate from one sample, sequenced in a study of T-cell reconstitution after alpha-beta-depleted transplantation in children. A library of TCRbeta sequences, prepared with unique molecular identifiers, was generated. TCRdb processed the PCR reads anew with MiXCR; each CDR3 protein has one entry. The table lists some 350,000 distinct CDR3 sequences, 10% of them singletons. The sample consisted of PBMCs from the stem cell graft donor, taken from the stem cell graft. The receptors shown here come from a human donor who donated a stem cell graft to a child with acute lymphoblastic leukemia.

As concerns this clonotype: One end of the junction varies from germline; a read error may be responsible. This sequence joins TRBV7-7 and TRBJ2-5; no clear D gene. The CDR3 length is 13 residues. Germline lookup yields CDR1 SSHAT and CDR2 FNYEAQ (reference sequence). Here the CDR3 reads CASSLEFQETQYF. CDR3 sequence (DNA): TGTGCTAGCAGCTTAGAATTCCAAGAGACCCAGTACTTC.

This clonotype turned up a few times. This sequence joins TRBV5-1 and TRBJ2-1; 11 nucleotides align to TRBD2. The V gene end was trimmed by 2 bases and the J gene end by 6 bases; junction bases not matched to a gene: 13. The CDR3 consists of 18 residues. The V gene's germline CDR1 is SGHRS and CDR2 YFSETQ. This CDR3 is CASSLDGALAGGVNEQFF. The CDR3 bases are TGCGCCAGCAGCTTAGACGGGGCCCTAGCGGGAGGTGTCAATGAGCAGTTCTTC.

The V gene is TRBV4-1, the J gene TRBJ2-3; 10 bases agree with TRBD2. The germline CDR1 and CDR2 sequences are MGHRA and YSYEKL. This CDR3 has 17 residues. V lost 3 bases to trimming and J lost 5 bases; unmatched junction nucleotides: 11. The CDR3 spells CASSQGILAGVKDTQYF. The DNA for the CDR3 is TGCGCCAGCAGCCAGGGGATCCTAGCGGGAGTTAAAGATACGCAGTATTTT.

This chain connects TRBV6-1 to TRBJ2-5; D could derive from TRBD1 or TRBD2 (5 bases each). Trimming left V 4 bases short and J 9 bases short, with 15 bases between. The CDR3 is made up of 13 amino acids. Looked up from germline, CDR1 is MNHNS and CDR2 is SASEGT. CDR3 sequence reads: CASSGGPLRAQYF. The CDR3 coding sequence is TGTGCCAGCAGTGGGGGACCCTTGCGGGCCCAGTACTTC.

A few counts support this clonotype. V and J are TRBV4-3 and TRBJ2-3, with TRBD2 matching 10 bases. Germline V gene data show CDR1 as LGHNA and CDR2 as YSLEER. This CDR3 has 17 residues. The J segment lost 7 bases and the V segment lost 4 bases, leaving 14 bases of the junction unmatched. The CDR3 loop is CASSPQGAGGYYHTQYF. The DNA of the CDR3 is TGCGCCAGCAGCCCCCAGGGAGCGGGAGGGTACTACCATACGCAGTATTTT.

The V gene is TRBV4-3, the J gene TRBJ1-6, with D tentatively TRBD1 (5 bases). Germline CDR1 reads LGHNA; CDR2 reads YSLEER. The CDR3 contains 16 residues. V shed 0 bases and J shed 6 bases, with 12 bases lying between them. For the CDR3, the DNA is TGCGCCAGCAGCCAAGACAGGGTTAATGTTAATTCACCCCTCCACTTT. This sequence encodes CASSQDRVNVNSPLHF.